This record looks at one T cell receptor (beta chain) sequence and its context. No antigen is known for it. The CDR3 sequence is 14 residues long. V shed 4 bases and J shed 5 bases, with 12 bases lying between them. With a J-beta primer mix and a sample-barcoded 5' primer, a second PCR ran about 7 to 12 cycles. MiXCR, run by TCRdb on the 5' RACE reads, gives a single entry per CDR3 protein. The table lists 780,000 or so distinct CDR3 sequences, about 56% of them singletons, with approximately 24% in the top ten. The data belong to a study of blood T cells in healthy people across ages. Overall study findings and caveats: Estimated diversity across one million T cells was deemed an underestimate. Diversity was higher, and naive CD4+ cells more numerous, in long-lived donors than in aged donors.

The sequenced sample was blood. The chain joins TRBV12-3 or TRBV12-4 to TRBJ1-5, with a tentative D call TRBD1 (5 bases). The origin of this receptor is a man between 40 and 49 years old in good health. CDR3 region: CASSSGGGYQPQHF. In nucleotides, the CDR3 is TGTGCCAGCAGTTCGGGTGGGGGGTATCAGCCCCAGCATTTT.